Listed below are T cell receptor beta chains from one sample, sequenced in a study of CD8 T cells in ankylosing spondylitis. TCRdb processed the 5' RACE reads anew with MiXCR; each CDR3 protein has one entry. Of more than 250,000 distinct CDR3 sequences in the sample, approximately 10% were seen once. The specimen sequenced was blood, either unsorted or a sorted T cell fraction (not recorded which). Receptors originate from a female donor with ankylosing spondylitis or in good health (not recorded which). Both conserved end residues are trimmed from each CDR3. Fields, in order: J gene, clone size, V gene, CDR3 protein. Clone size is given for some rows only: seen once, a few or many times, or a class if the clone is expanded.

>TRBJ2-4|few|TRBV3-1
ASSQQGEYIQY
>TRBJ2-3|many|TRBV7-2
ASSLWLAGREDTQY
>TRBJ2-5|many|TRBV27
ATQSDLERTQY
>TRBJ2-7|many|TRBV5-8
ASSLEGLAGNEQY
>TRBJ2-6|.|TRBV30
AWSRETGANVLT
>TRBJ2-5|many|TRBV15
ATSTRDRGEETQY
>TRBJ1-4|many|TRBV5-1
ASRTGGNEKLF
>TRBJ2-5|few|TRBV25-1
ASSEQGDILETQY
>TRBJ2-3|many|TRBV28
ASRRGQGGTDTQY
>TRBJ1-2|.|TRBV7-2
ASSLAGQGAGNYGYT
>TRBJ2-1|many|TRBV5-1
ASSLELGPYNEQF
>TRBJ1-5|.|TRBV4-1
ASSQERGATNQPQH
>TRBJ2-1|many|TRBV27
ASTGVGLNEQF
>TRBJ2-3|few|TRBV4-2
ASSHPGGTDTQY
>TRBJ1-5|many|TRBV5-1
ASSLSREPQH
>TRBJ2-5|.|TRBV10-2
ASSERAVLETQY
>TRBJ1-6|many|TRBV7-3
ASSPIGRGPNSPLH
>TRBJ2-2|many|TRBV15
ATSRLGGTTTGELF
>TRBJ2-5|many|TRBV20-1
SARPIYAGEYQETQY
>TRBJ1-5|many|TRBV20-1
SARDMAQNYQPQH
>TRBJ2-1|many|TRBV20-1
SAIPLGAGETNEQF
>TRBJ2-5|few|TRBV5-6
ASSLVARETQY
>TRBJ1-6|many|TRBV9
ASSVGTGHSPLH
>TRBJ2-2|many|TRBV6-2/TRBV6-3
ASSFRQNRGQVGELF
>TRBJ2-5|few|TRBV10-3
AISGTPAETQY
>TRBJ1-4|many|TRBV20-1
SARDLLRDEKLF